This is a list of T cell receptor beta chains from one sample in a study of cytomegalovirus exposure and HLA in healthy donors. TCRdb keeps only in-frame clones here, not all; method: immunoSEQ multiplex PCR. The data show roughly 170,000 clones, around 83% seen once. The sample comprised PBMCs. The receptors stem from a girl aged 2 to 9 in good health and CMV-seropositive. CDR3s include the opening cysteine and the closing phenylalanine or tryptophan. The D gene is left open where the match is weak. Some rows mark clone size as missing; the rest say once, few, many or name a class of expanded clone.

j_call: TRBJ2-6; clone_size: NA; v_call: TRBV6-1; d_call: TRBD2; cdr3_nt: TGTGCCAGCAGTGAAGCGCTGTGGGGGGGTTCAAACTCTGGGGCCAACGTCCTGACTTTC; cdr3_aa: CASSEALWGGSNSGANVLTF
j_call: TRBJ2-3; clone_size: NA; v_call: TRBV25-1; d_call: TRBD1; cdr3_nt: TGTGCCAGCACCGAAAGACAGGGATGCCTGCAGTATTTT; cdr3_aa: CASTERQGCLQYF
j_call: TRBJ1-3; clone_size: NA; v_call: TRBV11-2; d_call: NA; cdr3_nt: TGTGCCAGCAGCTTACAGGGAGGCTCTGGAAACACCATATATTTT; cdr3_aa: CASSLQGGSGNTIYF
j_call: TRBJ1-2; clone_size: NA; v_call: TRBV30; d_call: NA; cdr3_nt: TGTGCCTGGATGATCGCCGGGGAAGGCTATGGCTACACCTTC; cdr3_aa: CAWMIAGEGYGYTF
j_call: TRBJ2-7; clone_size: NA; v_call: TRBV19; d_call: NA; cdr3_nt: TGTGCCAGTTCATTTTTTGTCGTAAGACAGACCTACGAGCAGTACTTC; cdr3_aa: CASSFFVVRQTYEQYF
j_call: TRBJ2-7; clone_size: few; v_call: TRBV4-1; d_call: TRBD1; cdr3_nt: TGCGCCAGCAGCGTGGGACAGGGGCCTGCCCTCTACGAGCAGTACTTC; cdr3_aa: CASSVGQGPALYEQYF
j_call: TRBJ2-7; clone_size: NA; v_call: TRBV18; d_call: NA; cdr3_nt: TGTGCCAGCTCACCACCCTCGACAGGAAACTACGAGCAGTACTTC; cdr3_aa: CASSPPSTGNYEQYF
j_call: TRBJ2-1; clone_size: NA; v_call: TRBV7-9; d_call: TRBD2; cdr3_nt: TGTGCCAGCAGCGGACAGCGGGAGATCTCCTACAATGAGCAGTTCTTC; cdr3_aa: CASSGQREISYNEQFF
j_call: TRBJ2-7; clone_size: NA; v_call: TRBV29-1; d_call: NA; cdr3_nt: TGCAGCGTTGAAGGGGGACTCCACTCCTACGAGCAGTACTTC; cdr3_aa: CSVEGGLHSYEQYF
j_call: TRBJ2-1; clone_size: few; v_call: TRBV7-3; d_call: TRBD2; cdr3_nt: TGTGCCAGCAGCTTGGACGGGAGGGCCAATGAGCAGTTCTTC; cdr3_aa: CASSLDGRANEQFF
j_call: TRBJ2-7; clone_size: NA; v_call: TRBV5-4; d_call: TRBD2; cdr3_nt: TGTGCCAGCAGCCCATCCGGTAGCGGGAGAAGCTCCTACGAGCAGTACTTC; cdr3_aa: CASSPSGSGRSSYEQYF
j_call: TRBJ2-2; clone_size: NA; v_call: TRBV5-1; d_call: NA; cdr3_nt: TGCGCCAGCAGCTTCGGGGGGAACACCGGGGAGCTGTTTTTT; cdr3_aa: CASSFGGNTGELFF
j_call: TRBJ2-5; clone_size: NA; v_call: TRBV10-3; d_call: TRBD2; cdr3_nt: TGTGCCATCAGTGAGTCTGTGAGCGGGAGGCCAGAGACCCAGTACTTC; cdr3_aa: CAISESVSGRPETQYF
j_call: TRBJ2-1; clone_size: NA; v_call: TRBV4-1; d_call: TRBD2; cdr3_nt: TGCGCCAGCAGCACCTACCCATCCCGGCGGGGGAACAATGAGCAGTTCTTC; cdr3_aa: CASSTYPSRRGNNEQFF
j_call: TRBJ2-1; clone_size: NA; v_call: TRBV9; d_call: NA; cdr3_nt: TGTGCCAGCAGCGTAGATGGACTGTATGTAGGTGAGCAGTTCTTC; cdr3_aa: CASSVDGLYVGEQFF
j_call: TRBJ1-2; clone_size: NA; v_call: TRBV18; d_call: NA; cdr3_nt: TGTGCCAGCTCAGCCGGACAGACTTATGGCTACACCTTC; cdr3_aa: CASSAGQTYGYTF
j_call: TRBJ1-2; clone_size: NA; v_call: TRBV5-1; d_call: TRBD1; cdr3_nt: TGCGCCAGCAGCTTGGCCCTGCGCAACACAGGGGGTTATGGCTACACCTTC; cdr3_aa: CASSLALRNTGGYGYTF
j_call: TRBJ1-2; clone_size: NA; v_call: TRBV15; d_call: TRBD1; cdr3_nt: TGTGCCACAAGCCGCTACGGGACAGAACGTTCTAACTATGGCTACACCTTC; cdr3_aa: CATSRYGTERSNYGYTF
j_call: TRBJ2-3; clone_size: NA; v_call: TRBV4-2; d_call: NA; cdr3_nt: TGTGCCAGCAGCCAAGCCGCAGATACGCAGTATTTT; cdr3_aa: CASSQAADTQYF
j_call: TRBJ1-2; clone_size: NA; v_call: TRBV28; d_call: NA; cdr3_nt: TGTGCCAGCAGTTCATTGAGTTTCTATGGCTACACCTTC; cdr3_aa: CASSSLSFYGYTF
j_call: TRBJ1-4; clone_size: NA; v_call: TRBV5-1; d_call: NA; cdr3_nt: TGCGCCAGCAGCTTGGGAGGGATTCGTGAAAAACTGTTTTTT; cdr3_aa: CASSLGGIREKLFF
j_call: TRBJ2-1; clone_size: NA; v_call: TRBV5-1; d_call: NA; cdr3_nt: TGCGCCAGCAGCTTAGAAGGGAGTCCCTACAATGAGCAGTTCTTC; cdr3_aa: CASSLEGSPYNEQFF
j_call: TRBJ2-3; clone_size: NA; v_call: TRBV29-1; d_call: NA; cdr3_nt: TGCAGCGTTGAAGTATCGTCCGATACGCAGTATTTT; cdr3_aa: CSVEVSSDTQYF
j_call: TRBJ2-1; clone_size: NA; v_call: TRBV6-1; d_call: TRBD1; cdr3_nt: TGTGCCAGCAGGGGGACAGGGAAGATTAATGAGCAGTTCTTC; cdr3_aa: CASRGTGKINEQFF
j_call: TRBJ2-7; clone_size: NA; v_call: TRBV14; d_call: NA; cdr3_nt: TGTGCCAGCAGCCAAGTACTCCTCGAGCAGTACTTC; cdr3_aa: CASSQVLLEQYF
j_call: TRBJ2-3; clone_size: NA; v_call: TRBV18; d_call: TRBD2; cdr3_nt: TGTGCCAGCTCACCATATGCTAGCGGGAGGGCCTCGGATACGCAGTATTTT; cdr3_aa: CASSPYASGRASDTQYF
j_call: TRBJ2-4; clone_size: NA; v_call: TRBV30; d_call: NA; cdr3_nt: TGTGCCTGGAGTTCCGGGGTTCTAGCCAAAAACATTCAGTACTTC; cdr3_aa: CAWSSGVLAKNIQYF
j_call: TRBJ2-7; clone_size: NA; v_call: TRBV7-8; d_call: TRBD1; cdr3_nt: TGTGCCAGCAGCTTAAGTCTAACGACAGGGGTTGACTACGAGCAGTACTTC; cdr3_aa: CASSLSLTTGVDYEQYF
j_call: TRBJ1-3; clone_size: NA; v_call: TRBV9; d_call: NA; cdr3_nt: TGTGCCAGCAGCGAACAAAGCTCTGGAAACACCATATATTTT; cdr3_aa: CASSEQSSGNTIYF
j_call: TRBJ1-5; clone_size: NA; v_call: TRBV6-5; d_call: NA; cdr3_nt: TGTGCCAGCAGTTACCGGGAGGGCTATCAGCCCCAGCATTTT; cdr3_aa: CASSYREGYQPQHF
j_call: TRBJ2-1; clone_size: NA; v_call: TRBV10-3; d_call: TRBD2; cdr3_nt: TGTGCCATCAGTGAGTCGACTAGCGGGAGCTCCCTAAGCTCCTACAATGAGCAGTTCTTC; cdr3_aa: CAISESTSGSSLSSYNEQFF
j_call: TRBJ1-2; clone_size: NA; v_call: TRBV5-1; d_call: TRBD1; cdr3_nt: TGCGCCAGCAAACAGGGGGCTTCCTATGGCTACACCTTC; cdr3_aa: CASKQGASYGYTF
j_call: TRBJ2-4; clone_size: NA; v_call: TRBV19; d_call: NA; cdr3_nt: TGTGCCAGTAGTAGGGCAGGGGATGGGGGCATTCAGTACTTC; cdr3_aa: CASSRAGDGGIQYF
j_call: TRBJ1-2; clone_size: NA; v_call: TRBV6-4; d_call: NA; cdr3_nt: TGTGCCATCCTCAGGGGCGGCTACACCTTC; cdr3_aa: CAILRGGYTF
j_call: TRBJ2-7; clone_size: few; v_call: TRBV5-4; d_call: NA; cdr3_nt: TGTGCCAGCAGCCAGGATAGGTCCAGCTCCTACGAGCAGTACTTC; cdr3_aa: CASSQDRSSSYEQYF
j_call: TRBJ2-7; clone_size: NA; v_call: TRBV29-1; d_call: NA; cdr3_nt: TGCAGCGTTCCCCGAGGGCCTAATCCCTACGAGCAGTACTTC; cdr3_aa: CSVPRGPNPYEQYF
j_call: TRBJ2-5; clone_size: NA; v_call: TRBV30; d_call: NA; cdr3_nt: TGTGCCTGGACGTTCGGAGGAGAGACCCAGTACTTC; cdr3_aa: CAWTFGGETQYF
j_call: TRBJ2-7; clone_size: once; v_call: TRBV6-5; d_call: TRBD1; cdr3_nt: TGTGCCAGCAGGGACAGGTTGGAGTACGAGCAGTACTTC; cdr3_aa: CASRDRLEYEQYF
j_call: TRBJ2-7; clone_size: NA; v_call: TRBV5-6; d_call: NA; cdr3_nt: TGTGCCAGCAGCGACCCGACAGACACCTACGAGCAGTACTTC; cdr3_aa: CASSDPTDTYEQYF
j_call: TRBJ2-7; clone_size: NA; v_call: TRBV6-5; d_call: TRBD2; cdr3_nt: TGTGCCAGCAGTTGGGCTAGCGGGGGTGACGAGCAGTACTTC; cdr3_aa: CASSWASGGDEQYF
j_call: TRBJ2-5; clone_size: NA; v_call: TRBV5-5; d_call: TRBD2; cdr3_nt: TGTGCCAGCGTCGTGACCCGGGCTAGCGGGCGAGAGACCCAGTACTTC; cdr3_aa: CASVVTRASGRETQYF